This entry lists 6 T cell receptor beta chains sequenced from one sample in a study of human thymus T cells. Libraries were prepared by immunoSEQ multiplex PCR; TCRdb keeps only in-frame clonotypes and omits some of them. Altogether roughly 130,000 clones are present, around 94% being singletons, with the ten largest covering 0.02% to 0.03%. Thymic material originated from resections removed in the course of corrective heart surgery. The sequenced material came from thymus tissue. These receptors were taken from a boy under two years old with a congenital heart defect but otherwise immunologically healthy.

This sequence joins TRBV28 and TRBJ1-5; D gene uncertain. Trimming removed 6 bases from V and 0 bases from J, with 18 bases in between. The V gene's germline CDR1 is MDHEN and CDR2 SYDVKM. This CDR3 comprises 17 residues. The CDR3 bases are TGTGCCAGCAGCCGGCGGGTCTTCGGGGATAGCAATCAGCCCCAGCATTTT. Protein sequence: CASSRRVFGDSNQPQHF.

The chain combines TRBV10-3 with TRBJ2-1; 14 bases agree with TRBD2. After removal of 4 bases from V and 9 bases from J, the junction contained 8 bases not matched to a gene. The CDR3 runs to 16 residues. In germline, CDR1 is ENHRY, CDR2 SYGVKD. This chain's CDR3 is CAISATSGGEFGEQFF. The CDR3 bases are TGTGCCATCAGTGCGACTAGCGGGGGGGAATTCGGTGAGCAGTTCTTC.

This chain uses TRBV4-3 with TRBJ2-3, with TRBD2 matching over 9 bases. V lost 6 bases to trimming and J lost 2 bases; unmatched junction nucleotides: 6. The CDR3 is 15 amino acids. CDR1 LGHNA and CDR2 YSLEER come from the germline V gene. In DNA, the CDR3 is TGCGCCAGCAGTCTTAGCGGGGGCCACACAGATACGCAGTATTTT. Encoded protein: CASSLSGGHTDTQYF.

As concerns this clone: Germline is not matched at one junction end, which may reflect a read error. The V and J genes are TRBV13 and TRBJ2-7; D is possibly TRBD2 (5 bases). Germline assignment: CDR1 PRHDT and CDR2 FYEKMQ (reference sequence). CDR3 length: 13 amino acids. This chain's CDR3 is CASSPRALEAMDF. DNA for the CDR3: TGTGCCAGCAGCCCCCGAGCCTTGGAGGCAATGGACTTC.

J is TRBJ2-7 and V is TRBV5-1; TRBD1 agrees at 7 bases. The CDR3 totals 15 residues. Germline loops: CDR1 SGHRS, CDR2 YFSETQ. The junction had 9 bases not matched to a gene; V was cut back by 4 bases and J by 2 bases. The CDR3 region is CASSPGDREPYEQYF. The CDR3 nucleotides read TGCGCCAGCAGCCCCGGCGACAGGGAGCCCTACGAGCAGTACTTC.

The V call is TRBV27, the J call TRBJ1-1; D possibly corresponds to TRBD1 (5 bases). The CDR3 covers 16 residues. The V end lost 5 bases, the J end lost 1 base, and 17 bases lay between the germline ends. Germline values: CDR1 MNHEY, CDR2 SMNVEV (reference sequence). The CDR3, as DNA: TGTGCCAGCAGTCCAGGTGTGATGAGGGGGAACACTGAAGCTTTCTTT. Translation: CASSPGVMRGNTEAFF.